This T cell receptor (beta chain) emerged from a study of PD-1 blockade in classical Hodgkin lymphoma. CDR3 length equals 15 residues. The germline V gene has CDR1 LGHNT and CDR2 FRNRAP. Between the trimmed V and J ends, which lost 0 bases and 1 base, there was a span of 9 bases. Indicated time point: cycle 4 day 1 (C4D1), after 6 weeks of nivolumab. There was relapse after autologous stem cell transplantation in every patient, and there was variation in brentuximab vedotin exposure. Repertoires were generated with immunoSEQ multiplex PCR, while TCRdb's copy carries only in-frame clones and drops some. This repertoire shows 20,000 or so clones, 84% found once; its top ten account for roughly 6%.

The chain carries TRBV12-5 and TRBJ2-5; D is unresolved. This material consisted of peripheral blood mononuclear cells (PBMCs), taken before the fourth cycle of nivolumab. The clonotype was recovered from a human donor with classical Hodgkin lymphoma. CDR3 coding DNA: TGTGCTAGTGGTTTGGTATCCAAGGGCCAAGAGACCCAGTACTTC. Translated, it gives CASGLVSKGQETQYF.